This TCR beta chain was recorded in a study of CD8+ T cells in alopecia areata. Across the whole study: Treated patients were dosed with oral tofacitinib, taking 5 to 10 mg twice daily.

RNA was isolated and reverse transcribed to cDNA, the sequencing template. Using immunoSEQ multiplex PCR, the repertoire was profiled, and TCRdb retains in-frame clones only, with some absent. Of 150,000 to 200,000 clones listed, roughly 66% were seen once; the top ten hold just over 1%. Specified treatment: oral pan-JAK inhibitor, 5-10 mg twice daily. This TCR was recovered from a human donor with alopecia areata. Material: CD4+ T cells sorted from blood, obtained at week 24, from a patient treated with tofacitinib.

CDR3 loop: CASIQQGMNTEAFF. The CDR3 coding sequence is TGTGCCAGCATACAACAGGGGATGAACACTGAAGCTTTCTTT. The chain recombines TRBV5-6 with TRBJ1-1; TRBD1 agrees at 7 bases. V lost 6 bases to trimming and J lost 0 bases; unmatched junction nucleotides: 5. The CDR3 sequence is 14 residues long. Looked up from germline, CDR1 is SGHDT and CDR2 is YYEEEE.